The 27 T cell receptor beta chains below all came from one sample that was sequenced in a study of cytomegalovirus exposure and HLA in healthy donors. The PCR made use of 60 Vbeta and 13 Jbeta primers. Sequenced by immunoSEQ multiplex PCR; TCRdb stores in-frame clones only, minus some. The sample consists of approximately 160,000 clones, just under 80% of them appearing once. Source material: PBMCs. The receptors originated from a woman between 50 and 59 years old in good health and CMV-seropositive.

Details on this clone: Distinct nucleotide sequences in the sample also encode this CDR3. The gene calls are TRBV19 and TRBJ1-1, with D possibly being TRBD1 (6 bases). CDR1 is LNHDA and CDR2 is SQIVND in the germline V gene (reference sequence). V was trimmed by 6 bases and J by 1 base, leaving 9 bases between them. CDR3 length: 13 residues. The CDR3 here is CASSTTGNTEAFF. DNA for the CDR3: TGTGCCAGTAGCACGACAGGGAACACTGAAGCTTTCTTT. The complete variable domain, with remaining parts taken from reference TRBV19 and TRBJ1-1, reads DGGITQSPKYLFRKEGQNVTLSCEQNLNHDAMYWYRQDPGQGLRLIYYSQIVNDFQKGDIAEGYSVSREKKESFPLTVTSAQKNPTAFYLCASSTTGNTEAFFGQGTRLTVV.

This clone was picked up one time. V usage is TRBV9 and J usage is TRBJ2-7; 7 bases agree with TRBD1. This CDR3 comprises 14 residues. The V gene end was trimmed by 4 bases and the J gene end by 0 bases; junction bases not matched to a gene: 4. In germline, CDR1 is SGDLS, CDR2 YYNGEE. As DNA, the CDR3 is TGTGCCAGCAGCCCCACAGGGGACTCCTACGAGCAGTACTTC. This gives the protein CASSPTGDSYEQYF.

This clone was observed once. The chain is built from TRBV4-1 and TRBJ2-5; 11 nucleotides agree with TRBD2. Germline CDR1 reads MGHRA; CDR2 reads YSYEKL. CDR3 size: 17 residues. The V gene end was trimmed by 4 bases and the J gene end by 5 bases; junction bases not matched to a gene: 12. The CDR3 DNA sequence: TGCGCCAGCAGCCTGGGACTAGCGGCCACGAGGAGGGAGACCCAGTACTTC. It translates to CASSLGLAATRRETQYF.

The chain has TRBV7-2 and TRBJ1-2, with 9 bases that match TRBD1. CDR3 length equals 16 residues. Germline CDR1 SGHTA, CDR2 FQGNSA. Trimming cost V 4 bases and J 4 bases; bases outside gene matches: 10. As DNA, the CDR3 is TGTGCCAGCAGCTCGGGGGGACCGGACAGGGGCTATGGCTACACCTTC. It codes for CASSSGGPDRGYGYTF.

J is TRBJ1-4 and V is TRBV4-3, with D maybe TRBD1 (5 bases). V was trimmed by 1 base and J by 2 bases, leaving 11 bases between them. The CDR3 extends over 16 amino acids. Germline V gene data show CDR1 as LGHNA and CDR2 as YSLEER. The CDR3 region has the DNA TGCGCCAGCAGCCAAGGCTTCAGGGTGACTAATGAAAAACTGTTTTTT. Translating gives CASSQGFRVTNEKLFF.

The table lists this clone with a few counts. The V call is TRBV4-2, the J call TRBJ1-2; D is unclear. V lost 6 bases and J 1 base, leaving 27 bases between the germline ends. The CDR3 sequence is 19 residues long. Germline assignment: CDR1 LGHNA and CDR2 YNFKEQ. The CDR3 DNA follows: TGTGCCAGCAGTCACGTCCGGGCGAGGCGAGGGAACCTTAACTATGGCTACACCTTC. Amino acid sequence: CASSHVRARRGNLNYGYTF.

This clone was observed a few times. The chain couples TRBV2 to TRBJ1-5; 10 bases are a match to TRBD1. Germline V gives CDR1 SNHLY, CDR2 FYNNEI. V was clipped by 3 bases and J by 7 bases; unmatched bases: 3. The CDR3 contains 14 residues. The CDR3 region has the DNA TGTGCCAGCAGTGATAGACAGGGGGCACAGCCCCAGCATTTT. The encoded protein is CASSDRQGAQPQHF.

This chain joins TRBV5-1 and TRBJ1-2, with D perhaps TRBD1 (5 bases). CDR3 length: 15 residues. V gave up 0 bases and J gave up 7 bases, with 16 bases separating them. Germline V gene lookup returns CDR1 SGHRS and CDR2 YFSETQ. The CDR3 here is CASSLEGRALSGYTF. As DNA, the CDR3 is TGCGCCAGCAGCTTGGAAGGCAGGGCATTGTCTGGCTACACCTTC.

This clone was counted once. The gene calls are TRBV6-5 and TRBJ2-7; the D is unclear. The CDR3 is 14 residues long. Germline-derived CDR1 and CDR2 are MNHEY and SVGAGI. V was trimmed by 6 bases and J by 6 bases, leaving 18 bases between them. This chain's CDR3 is CASSYRSGGSEQYF. CDR3 nucleotides: TGTGCCAGCAGCTATCGGTCCGGTGGTTCCGAGCAGTACTTC.

V and J are TRBV5-1 and TRBJ2-3, with 13 bases lining up with TRBD2. The trim removed 3 bases at V and 6 bases at J, leaving 7 bases unmatched. From germline, CDR1 is SGHRS and CDR2 YFSETQ. The CDR3 spans 16 residues. This chain's CDR3 is CASSSIGTSGDDTQYF. CDR3 DNA: TGCGCCAGCAGCTCAATCGGGACTAGCGGGGATGATACGCAGTATTTT.

This clone was seen more than once but under ten times. The chain combines TRBV5-6 with TRBJ2-6, with TRBD2 as a possible D gene (6 bases). This CDR3 contains 16 residues. V dropped 4 bases and J dropped 1 base, with 12 bases sitting between them. Germline CDR1 reads SGHDT; CDR2 reads YYEEEE. For the CDR3, the DNA is TGTGCCAGCAGCGACTCCGGGGGATCTGGGGCCAACGTCCTGACTTTC. Amino acids: CASSDSGGSGANVLTF.

This sequence joins TRBV30 and TRBJ2-3; 10 positions match TRBD2. The CDR3 has 15 residues. Germline V gives CDR1 GTSNPN, CDR2 SVGIG (reference sequence). V dropped 2 bases and J dropped 5; count of bases not matched to a gene: 7. CDR3: CAWSFGLAGVDTQYF. Written as DNA, the CDR3 is TGTGCCTGGAGTTTCGGTCTAGCGGGGGTAGATACGCAGTATTTT.

This clone was counted between two and nine times. The chain is built from TRBV29-1 and TRBJ1-1; TRBD1 might be the D (6 bases). Germline V gene lookup returns CDR1 SQVTM and CDR2 ANQGSEA. The CDR3 loop spans 14 amino acids. The V end lost 8 bases, the J end lost 3 bases, and 19 bases lay between the germline ends. The CDR3, as DNA: TGCAGCACCGAAGGGGGGGCGCGGGACACTGAAGCTTTCTTT. Its translation: CSTEGGARDTEAFF.

V and J are TRBV18 and TRBJ2-1; 11 nucleotides line up with TRBD2. The CDR3 extends over 16 amino acids. The V gene's germline CDR1 is KGHSH and CDR2 LQKENI. The trim removed 1 base at V and 4 bases at J, leaving 3 bases unmatched. The CDR3 sequence is CASSPRGTSGYNEQFF. The CDR3 bases are TGTGCCAGCTCACCACGAGGGACTAGCGGTTACAATGAGCAGTTCTTC. Using reference TRBV18 and TRBJ2-1 for the parts outside the CDR3, the full variable domain is NAGVMQNPRHLVRRRGQEARLRCSPMKGHSHVYWYRQLPEEGLKFMVYLQKENIIDESGMPKERFSAEFPKEGPSILRIQQVVRGDSAAYFCASSPRGTSGYNEQFFGPGTRLTVL.

This clone has more than one count but fewer than ten. The V call is TRBV5-5, the J call TRBJ2-7; tentatively, D is TRBD1 (6 bases). Germline CDR1 SGHKS, CDR2 YYEKEE (reference sequence). V was clipped by 3 bases and J by 2 bases, with 9 bases between them. This CDR3 region has 13 residues. The CDR3 protein is CASSSGQTYEQYF. The DNA for the CDR3 is TGTGCCAGCAGCTCTGGACAGACCTACGAGCAGTACTTC.

The chain recombines TRBV7-9 with TRBJ2-3; no firm D call. CDR1 and CDR2 (germline): SEHNR, FQNEAQ (reference sequence). The CDR3 is 15 amino acids. Trimming removed 4 bases from V and 0 bases from J, with 11 bases in between. The CDR3 DNA reads as TGTGCCAGCAGCTCGCCCCAGAGGAGCACAGATACGCAGTATTTT. Its protein is CASSSPQRSTDTQYF.

V gene TRBV6-6 combines with J gene TRBJ1-4, with D unresolved. CDR3 length: 16 residues. In germline, CDR1 is MNHNY, CDR2 SVGAGI (reference sequence). Trimming removed 6 bases at V and 6 bases at J, with 20 bases between. CDR3 amino acids: CASSYPGREVDEKLFF. The CDR3 DNA sequence: TGTGCCAGCAGCTACCCGGGGAGGGAAGTGGATGAAAAACTGTTTTTT.

J is TRBJ2-5 and V is TRBV29-1; 9 bases map to TRBD1. Per the germline V gene, CDR1 is SQVTM and CDR2 is ANQGSEA. This CDR3 is built from 12 residues. The J segment lost 11 bases and the V segment lost 4 bases, leaving 8 bases of the junction unmatched. CDR3 amino acids: CSVVVTGGEQYF. CDR3 sequence (DNA): TGCAGCGTTGTCGTGACAGGGGGAGAGCAGTACTTC.

This clone has more than one count but fewer than ten. CDR3 sequence reads: CASSLGTTHNEQFF. The CDR3 DNA reads TGCGCCAGCAGCTTGGGGACTACCCACAATGAGCAGTTCTTC. V and J are TRBV5-1 and TRBJ2-1, with D perhaps matching TRBD2 (6 bases). Between the trimmed V and J ends, which lost 0 bases and 5 bases, there was a span of 9 bases. The germline V gene has CDR1 SGHRS and CDR2 YFSETQ. CDR3 size: 14 residues. Full variable domain (missing parts from reference TRBV5-1 and TRBJ2-1): KAGVTQTPRYLIKTRGQQVTLSCSPISGHRSVSWYQQTPGQGLQFLFEYFSETQRNKGNFPGRFSGRQFSNSRSEMNVSTLELGDSALYLCASSLGTTHNEQFFGPGTRLTVL.

The rearrangement uses TRBV10-3 and TRBJ2-1, with TRBD2 matching 8 bases. This CDR3 has 19 amino acids. Germline values: CDR1 ENHRY, CDR2 SYGVKD. Trimming cost V 0 bases and J 5 bases; bases outside gene matches: 15. Here the CDR3 DNA reads TGTGCCATCAGTGAGTCCCCCAGCGGGAGAATCGGCGTGGACAATGAGCAGTTCTTC. Protein: CAISESPSGRIGVDNEQFF.

Details on this clone: An end of the junction differs from the germline gene, which may be a read error. The rearrangement uses TRBV4-3 and TRBJ2-6, with 8 nucleotides matching TRBD1. From germline, CDR1 is LGHNA and CDR2 YSLEER. CDR3 length equals 16 residues. CDR3 DNA sequence: TGCGCCAGCAGCCACCTGGACAGGGCTGGGGCCAACGGCCTGACTTTC. Amino acid sequence: CASSHLDRAGANGLTF.

V gene TRBV19 combines with J gene TRBJ1-2; the match to TRBD1 covers 10 bases. Germline CDR1 reads LNHDA; CDR2 reads SQIVND (reference sequence). There are 15 residues in the CDR3. V dropped 5 bases and J dropped 5; count of bases not matched to a gene: 8. The CDR3 protein is CASSPTRDRGYGYTF. In DNA, the CDR3 is TGTGCCAGTAGTCCGACTCGGGACAGGGGTTATGGCTACACCTTC.

V and J are TRBV7-9 and TRBJ2-5, with TRBD2 as a possible D gene (6 bases). Matching the DNA end better, TRBJ2-7 makes the J call doubtful. Germline V gene data show CDR1 as SEHNR and CDR2 as FQNEAQ (reference sequence). This CDR3 is built from 16 residues. The CDR3 reads CASSLVDGGPSYEQYF. CDR3 sequence (DNA): TGTGCCAGCAGCTTAGTTGACGGGGGTCCCTCCTACGAGCAGTACTTC.

The genes are TRBV9 and TRBJ2-1; 9 bases are shared with TRBD1. Germline trimming cut 3 bases from V and 7 bases from J; bases unmatched to any gene: 5. Germline CDR1 and CDR2: SGDLS and YYNGEE. The CDR3 consists of 14 residues. The chain's CDR3 is CASSGGTGLNEQFF. The CDR3 bases are TGTGCCAGCAGCGGAGGGACAGGGTTAAATGAGCAGTTCTTC.

In this sample, this clone turned up once. The chain carries TRBV4-1 and TRBJ2-4, with TRBD2 identical over 11 bases. The trim removed 0 bases at V and 6 bases at J, leaving 4 bases unmatched. Germline lookup yields CDR1 MGHRA and CDR2 YSYEKL. The CDR3 is made up of 16 amino acids. CDR3 protein: CASSQEGLAGGNIQYF. The CDR3 nucleotides read TGCGCCAGCAGCCAAGAGGGGCTAGCGGGGGGAAACATTCAGTACTTC.

The chain is built from TRBV19 and TRBJ1-5, with D possibly TRBD1 on 5 matching bases. Germline V gene sequence: CDR1 LNHDA, CDR2 SQIVND (reference sequence). This CDR3 comprises 14 residues. The V gene lost 6 bases and the J gene lost 3 bases, with 12 bases spanning the gap. The CDR3 DNA sequence: TGTGCCAGTAGCCCCCGACAGAACAATCAGCCCCAGCATTTT. The encoded protein is CASSPRQNNQPQHF.

This clone has only one observation. V and J are TRBV9 and TRBJ2-1, with 7 bases matching TRBD1. V gave up 2 bases and J gave up 5 bases; unmatched junction bases: 4. Germline V gene sequence: CDR1 SGDLS, CDR2 YYNGEE. The CDR3 is 14 amino acids. As DNA, the CDR3 is TGTGCCAGCAGCGTGGGGACAGTAGACAATGAGCAGTTCTTC. This sequence encodes CASSVGTVDNEQFF.